This T cell receptor beta chain was captured by sequencing in a study of CD8+CD57+ T cells in acquired aplastic anemia. Study results and limitations: Patients showed no significant difference from controls in CD8+ Simpson's diversity. Patients shared around 31 CD8+ CDR3 sequences with controls.

V was trimmed by 3 bases and J by 5 bases, leaving 13 bases between them. Germline V CDR1 and CDR2: DFQATT, SNEGSKA (reference sequence). This CDR3 is built from 13 residues. The sequenced patients had an expansion of CD8+CD57+ cells seen by flow cytometry. Severe acquired aplastic anemia affected all patients. With respect to this clonotype: The antigen remains unidentified.

Genomic DNA provided the template from which TCR beta VDJ and CDR3 profiles were obtained. Each CDR3 protein is one row after TCRdb ran MiXCR on the reads. The sample comprises over 250,000 distinct CDR3 sequences, 56% of which are singletons, and 1% to 1.5% rests with the top ten. Sequenced material: sorted CD4+, CD8+, or CD8+CD57+ T cells (not recorded which) from PBMCs. The sequence was collected from a human donor with aplastic anemia. The rearrangement joins TRBV20-1 to TRBJ2-5; D gene ambiguous. The CDR3 region is CSASPGSRETQYF. The CDR3 DNA reads as TGCAGTGCTAGCCCCGGATCGAGGGAGACCCAGTACTTC.